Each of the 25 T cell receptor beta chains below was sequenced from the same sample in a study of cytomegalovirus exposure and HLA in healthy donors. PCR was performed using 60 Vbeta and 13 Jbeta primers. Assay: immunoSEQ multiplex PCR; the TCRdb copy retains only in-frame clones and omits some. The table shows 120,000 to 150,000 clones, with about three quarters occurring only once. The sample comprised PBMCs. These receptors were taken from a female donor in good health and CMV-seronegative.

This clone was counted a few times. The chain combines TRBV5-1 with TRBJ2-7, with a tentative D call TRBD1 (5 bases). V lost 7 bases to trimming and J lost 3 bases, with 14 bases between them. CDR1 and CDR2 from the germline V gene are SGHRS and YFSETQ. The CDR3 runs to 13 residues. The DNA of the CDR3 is TGCGCCAGCCGATATACCGACAGCTACGAGCAGTACTTC. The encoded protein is CASRYTDSYEQYF.

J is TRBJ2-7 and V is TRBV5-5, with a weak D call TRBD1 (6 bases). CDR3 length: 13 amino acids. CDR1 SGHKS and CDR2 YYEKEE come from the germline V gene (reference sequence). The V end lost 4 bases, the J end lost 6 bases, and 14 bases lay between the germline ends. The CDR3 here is CASSPKQGLEQYF. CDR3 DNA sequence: TGTGCCAGCAGCCCGAAACAGGGTCTCGAGCAGTACTTC.

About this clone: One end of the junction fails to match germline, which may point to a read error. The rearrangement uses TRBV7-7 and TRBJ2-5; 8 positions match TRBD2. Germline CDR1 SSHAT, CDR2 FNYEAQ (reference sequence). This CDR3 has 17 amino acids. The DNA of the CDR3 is TGTGCTAGCAGCCCGAAATCAGGACTAGCAATGGAAGAGACCCAGTACTTC. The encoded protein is CASSPKSGLAMEETQYF.

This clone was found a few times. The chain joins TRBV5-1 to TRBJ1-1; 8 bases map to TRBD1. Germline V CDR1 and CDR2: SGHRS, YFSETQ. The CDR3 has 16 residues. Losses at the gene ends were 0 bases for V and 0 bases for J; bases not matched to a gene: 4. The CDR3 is CASSLGTGIMNTEAFF. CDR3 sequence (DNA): TGCGCCAGCAGCTTGGGGACAGGGATAATGAACACTGAAGCTTTCTTT.

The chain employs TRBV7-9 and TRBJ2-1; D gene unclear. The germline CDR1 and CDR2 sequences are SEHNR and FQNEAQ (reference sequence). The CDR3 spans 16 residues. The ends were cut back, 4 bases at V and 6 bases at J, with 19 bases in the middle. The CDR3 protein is CASSSHFGGSRNEQFF. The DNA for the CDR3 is TGTGCCAGCAGCTCCCATTTCGGCGGATCCCGCAATGAGCAGTTCTTC.

In nucleotides, the CDR3 is TGTGCCAGAAGCCCACGCGAATCCTACAATGAGCAGTTCTTC. Protein product: CARSPRESYNEQFF. The chain uses TRBV7-5 and TRBJ2-1; the table names TRBD2, a call not compared with the DNA. TRBV7-5 is a pseudogene. This CDR3 region has 14 residues.

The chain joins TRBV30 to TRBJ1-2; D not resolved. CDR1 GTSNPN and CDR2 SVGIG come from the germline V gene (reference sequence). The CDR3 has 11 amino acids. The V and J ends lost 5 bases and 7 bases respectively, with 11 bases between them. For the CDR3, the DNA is TGTGCCTGGGGCCCCTCTCGTGGCTACACCTTC. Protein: CAWGPSRGYTF.

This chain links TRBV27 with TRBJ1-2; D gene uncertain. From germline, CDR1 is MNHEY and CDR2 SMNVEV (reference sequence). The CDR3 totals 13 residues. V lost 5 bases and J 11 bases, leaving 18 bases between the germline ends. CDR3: CASSHLPDCGYTF. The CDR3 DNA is TGTGCCAGCAGTCACTTGCCGGACTGTGGGTACACCTTC.

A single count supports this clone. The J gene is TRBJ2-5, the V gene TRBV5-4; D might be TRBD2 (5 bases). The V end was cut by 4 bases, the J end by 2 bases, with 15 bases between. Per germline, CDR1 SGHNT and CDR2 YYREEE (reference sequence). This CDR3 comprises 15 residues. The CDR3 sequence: CASSRGTSFQETQYF. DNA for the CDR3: TGTGCCAGCAGCCGGGGTACGTCGTTTCAAGAGACCCAGTACTTC.

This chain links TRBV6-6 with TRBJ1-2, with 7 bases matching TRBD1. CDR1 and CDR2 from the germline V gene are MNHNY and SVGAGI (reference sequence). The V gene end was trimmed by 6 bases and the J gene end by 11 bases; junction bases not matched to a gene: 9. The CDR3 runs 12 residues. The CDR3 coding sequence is TGTGCCAGCAGCTCAGGGACAGCCAAGTACACCTTC. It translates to CASSSGTAKYTF.

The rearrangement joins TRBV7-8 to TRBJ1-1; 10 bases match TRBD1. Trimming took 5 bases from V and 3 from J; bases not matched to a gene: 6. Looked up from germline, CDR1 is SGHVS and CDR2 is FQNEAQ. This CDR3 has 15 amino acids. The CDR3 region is CASSPPGQGYTEAFF. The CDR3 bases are TGTGCCAGCAGCCCTCCGGGACAGGGGTACACTGAAGCTTTCTTT. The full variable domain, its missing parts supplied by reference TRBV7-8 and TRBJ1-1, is GAGVSQSPRYKVAKRGQDVALRCDPISGHVSLFWYQQALGQGPEFLTYFQNEAQLDKSGLPSDRFFAERPEGSVSTLKIQRTQQEDSAVYLCASSPPGQGYTEAFFGQGTRLTVV.

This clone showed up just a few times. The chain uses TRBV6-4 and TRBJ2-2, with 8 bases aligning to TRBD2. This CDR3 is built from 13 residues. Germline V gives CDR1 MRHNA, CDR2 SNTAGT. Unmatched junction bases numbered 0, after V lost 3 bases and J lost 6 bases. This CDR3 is CASSEGLAGELFF. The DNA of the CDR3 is TGTGCCAGCAGTGAGGGACTAGCCGGGGAGCTGTTTTTT.

The CDR3 protein is CASSQDRGSIMSDTQYF. As DNA, the CDR3 is TGCGCCAGCAGCCAAGATAGGGGTAGTATCATGTCAGATACGCAGTATTTT. The chain employs TRBV4-1 and TRBJ2-3; possibly TRBD1 for D (5 bases). This CDR3 has 17 amino acids. V lost 0 bases and J lost 4, with 17 bases in between. Germline V CDR1 and CDR2: MGHRA, YSYEKL.

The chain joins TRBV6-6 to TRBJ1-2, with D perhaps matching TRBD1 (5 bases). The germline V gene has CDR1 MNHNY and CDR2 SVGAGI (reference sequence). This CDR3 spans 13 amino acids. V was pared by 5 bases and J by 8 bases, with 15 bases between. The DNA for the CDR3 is TGTGCCAGCAGTCCCTCGGACAAACGGGGCTACACCTTC. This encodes CASSPSDKRGYTF.

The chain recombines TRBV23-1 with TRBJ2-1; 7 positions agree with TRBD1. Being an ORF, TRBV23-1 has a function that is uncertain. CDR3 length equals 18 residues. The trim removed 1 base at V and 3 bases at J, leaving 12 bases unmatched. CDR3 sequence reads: CASSQFRDRRFYYNEQFF. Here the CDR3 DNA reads TGCGCCAGCAGTCAATTCCGGGACAGACGATTCTACTACAATGAGCAGTTCTTC.

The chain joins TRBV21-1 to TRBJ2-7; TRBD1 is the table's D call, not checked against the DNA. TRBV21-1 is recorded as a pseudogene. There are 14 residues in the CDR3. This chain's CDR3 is CASSDTGAWDEQYF. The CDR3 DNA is TGTGCCAGCAGTGATACAGGGGCCTGGGACGAGCAGTACTTC.

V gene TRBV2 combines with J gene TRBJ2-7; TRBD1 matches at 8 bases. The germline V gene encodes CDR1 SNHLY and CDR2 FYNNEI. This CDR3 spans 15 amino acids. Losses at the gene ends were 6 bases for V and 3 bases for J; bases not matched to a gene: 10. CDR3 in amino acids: CASRSTGEEDYEQYF. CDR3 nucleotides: TGTGCCAGCAGGTCGACAGGGGAGGAGGACTACGAGCAGTACTTC.

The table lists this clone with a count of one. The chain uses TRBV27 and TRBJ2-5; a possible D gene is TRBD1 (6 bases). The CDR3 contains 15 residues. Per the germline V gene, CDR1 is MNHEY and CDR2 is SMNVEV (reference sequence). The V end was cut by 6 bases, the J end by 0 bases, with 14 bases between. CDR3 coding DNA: TGTGCCAGCAGGGAAGCAGGGGAGTACCAAGAGACCCAGTACTTC. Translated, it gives CASREAGEYQETQYF.

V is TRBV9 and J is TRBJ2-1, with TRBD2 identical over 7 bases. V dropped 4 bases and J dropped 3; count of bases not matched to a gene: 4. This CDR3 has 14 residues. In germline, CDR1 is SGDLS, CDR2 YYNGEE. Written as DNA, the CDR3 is TGTGCCAGCAGCTCAAGCGGGAACTACAATGAGCAGTTCTTC. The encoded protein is CASSSSGNYNEQFF. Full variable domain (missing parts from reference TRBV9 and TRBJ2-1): DSGVTQTPKHLITATGQRVTLRCSPRSGDLSVYWYQQSLDQGLQFLIQYYNGEERAKGNILERFSAQQFPDLHSELNLSSLELGDSALYFCASSSSGNYNEQFFGPGTRLTVL.

The CDR3, as DNA: TGTGCCAGCAGGCCTCAAACAGGGCATCAGCCCCAGCATTTT. Protein product: CASRPQTGHQPQHF. The J gene is TRBJ1-5, the V gene TRBV27, with D possibly TRBD1 on 6 matching bases. Germline lookup yields CDR1 MNHEY and CDR2 SMNVEV (reference sequence). The V gene lost 6 bases and the J gene lost 5 bases, with 14 bases spanning the gap. This CDR3 is 14 amino acids long.

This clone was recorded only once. The CDR3 DNA is TGTGCCAGTAGTAACGAACTCAGGGGGCAGATCTTAAACACTGAAGCTTTCTTT. This codes for CASSNELRGQILNTEAFF. The chain combines TRBV19 with TRBJ1-1; 8 positions agree with TRBD1. The CDR3 has 18 amino acids. V lost 4 bases, J lost 2 bases, and 15 bases stayed unmatched. Germline loops: CDR1 LNHDA, CDR2 SQIVND (reference sequence).

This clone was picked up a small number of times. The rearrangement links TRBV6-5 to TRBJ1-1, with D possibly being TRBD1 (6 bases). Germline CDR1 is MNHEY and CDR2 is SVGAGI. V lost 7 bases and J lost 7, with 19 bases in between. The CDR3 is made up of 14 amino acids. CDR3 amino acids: CASTPSGKGGEAFF. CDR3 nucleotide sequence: TGTGCCAGCACTCCTAGTGGGAAAGGGGGTGAAGCTTTCTTT.

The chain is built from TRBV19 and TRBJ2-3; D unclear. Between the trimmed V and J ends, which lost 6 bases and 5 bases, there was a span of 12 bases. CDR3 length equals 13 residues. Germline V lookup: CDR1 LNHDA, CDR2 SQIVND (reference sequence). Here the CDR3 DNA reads TGTGCCAGTAGGGAGCCGGTCCAAGATACGCAGTATTTT. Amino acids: CASREPVQDTQYF.

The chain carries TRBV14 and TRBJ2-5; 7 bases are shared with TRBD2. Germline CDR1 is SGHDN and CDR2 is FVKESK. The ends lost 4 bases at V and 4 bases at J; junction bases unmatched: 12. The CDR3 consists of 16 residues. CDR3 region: CASSRMFGGSGETQYF. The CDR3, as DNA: TGTGCCAGCAGCCGAATGTTTGGCGGGAGTGGAGAGACCCAGTACTTC. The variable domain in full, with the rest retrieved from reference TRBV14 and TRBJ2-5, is EAGVTQFPSHSVIEKGQTVTLRCDPISGHDNLYWYRRVMGKEIKFLLHFVKESKQDESGMPNNRFLAERTGGTYSTLKVQPAELEDSGVYFCASSRMFGGSGETQYFGPGTRLLVL.

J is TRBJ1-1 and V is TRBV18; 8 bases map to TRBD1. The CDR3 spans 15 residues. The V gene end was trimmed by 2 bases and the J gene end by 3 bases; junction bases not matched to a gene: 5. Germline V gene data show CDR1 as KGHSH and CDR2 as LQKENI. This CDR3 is CASSPNTGGDTEAFF. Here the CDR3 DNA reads TGTGCCAGCTCACCAAATACAGGGGGTGACACTGAAGCTTTCTTT.